The clone carrying this T cell receptor (beta chain) showed up just a few times. This CDR3 is also generated by other DNA sequences in the sample. The genomic DNA of each subset was split evenly across several immunoSEQ plates. Libraries were prepared by immunoSEQ multiplex PCR; TCRdb keeps only in-frame clonotypes and omits some of them. The sample holds approximately 2.5 million clones; more than 85% are singletons and the top ten take roughly 0.39%. The data were taken from a study of shared clonotypes between healthy human individuals. The CDR3 spans 13 residues. Trimming cost V 6 bases and J 4 bases, with 12 bases left between them. The germline V gene encodes CDR1 MDHEN and CDR2 SYDVKM.

The J gene is TRBJ1-2, the V gene TRBV28, with D perhaps TRBD1 (5 bases). This clonotype was obtained from a man aged 18 to 35 in good health. Some clones in this sample may be carry-over from other donors' samples. The sequencing sample was made of naive CD4+ T cells from PBMCs. Subset of the sample: CD45RA+ positively selected. The CDR3 nucleotides read TGTGCCAGCAGCTGGGACCGCGGCTATGGCTACACCTTC. Translating gives CASSWDRGYGYTF.